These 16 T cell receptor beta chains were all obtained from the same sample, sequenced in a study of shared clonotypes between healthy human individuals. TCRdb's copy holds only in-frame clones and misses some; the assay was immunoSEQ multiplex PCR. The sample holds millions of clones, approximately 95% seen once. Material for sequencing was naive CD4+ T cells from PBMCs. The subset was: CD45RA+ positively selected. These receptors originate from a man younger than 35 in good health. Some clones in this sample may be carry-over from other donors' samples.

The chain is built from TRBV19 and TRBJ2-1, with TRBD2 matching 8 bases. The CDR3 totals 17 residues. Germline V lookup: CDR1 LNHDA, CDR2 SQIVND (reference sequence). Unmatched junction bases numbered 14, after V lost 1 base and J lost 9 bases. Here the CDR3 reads CASSIGGRPPGSSEQFF. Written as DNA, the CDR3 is TGTGCCAGTAGTATAGGCGGGAGGCCTCCGGGGTCTAGTGAGCAGTTCTTC.

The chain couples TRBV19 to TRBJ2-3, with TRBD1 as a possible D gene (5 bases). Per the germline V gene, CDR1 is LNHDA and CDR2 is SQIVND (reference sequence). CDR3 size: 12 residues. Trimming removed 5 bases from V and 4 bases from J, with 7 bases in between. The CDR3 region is CASSQGADTQYF. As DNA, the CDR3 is TGTGCCAGTAGTCAGGGCGCAGATACGCAGTATTTT.

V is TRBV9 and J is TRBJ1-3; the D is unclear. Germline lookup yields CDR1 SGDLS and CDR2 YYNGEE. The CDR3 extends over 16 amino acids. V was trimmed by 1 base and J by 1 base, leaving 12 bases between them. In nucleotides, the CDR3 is TGTGCCAGCAGCGTAACGTCTGTTGCGTCTGGAAACACCATATATTTT. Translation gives CASSVTSVASGNTIYF.

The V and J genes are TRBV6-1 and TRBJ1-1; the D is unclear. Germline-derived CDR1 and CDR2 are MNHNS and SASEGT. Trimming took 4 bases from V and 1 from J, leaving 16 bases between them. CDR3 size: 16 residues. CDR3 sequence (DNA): TGTGCCAGCAGTGCCTACTCCTCTGGAGGGAACACTGAAGCTTTCTTT. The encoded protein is CASSAYSSGGNTEAFF.

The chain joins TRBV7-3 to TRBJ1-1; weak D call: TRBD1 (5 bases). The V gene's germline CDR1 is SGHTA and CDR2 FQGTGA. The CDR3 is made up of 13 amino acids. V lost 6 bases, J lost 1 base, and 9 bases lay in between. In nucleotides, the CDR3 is TGTGCCAGCAGAGGGGACGGGAACACTGAAGCTTTCTTT. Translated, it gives CASRGDGNTEAFF. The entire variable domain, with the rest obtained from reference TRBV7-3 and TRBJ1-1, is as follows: GAGVSQTPSNKVTEKGKYVELRCDPISGHTALYWYRQSLGQGPEFLIYFQGTGAADDSGLPNDRFFAVRPEGSVSTLKIQRTERGDSAVYLCASRGDGNTEAFFGQGTRLTVV.

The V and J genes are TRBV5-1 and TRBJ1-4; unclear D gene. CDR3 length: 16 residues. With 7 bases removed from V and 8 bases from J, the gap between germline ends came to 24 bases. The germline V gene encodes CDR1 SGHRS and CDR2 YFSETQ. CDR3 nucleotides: TGCGCCAGCCTAAGCGGCGATGGTCGGGGAGGAGAAAAACTGTTTTTT. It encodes CASLSGDGRGGEKLFF.

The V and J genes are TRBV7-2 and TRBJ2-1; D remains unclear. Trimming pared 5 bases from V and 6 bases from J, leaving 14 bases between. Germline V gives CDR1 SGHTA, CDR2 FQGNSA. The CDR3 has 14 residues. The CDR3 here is CASSPRVSTNEQFF. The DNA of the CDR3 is TGTGCCAGCAGCCCTCGGGTTAGCACCAATGAGCAGTTCTTC.

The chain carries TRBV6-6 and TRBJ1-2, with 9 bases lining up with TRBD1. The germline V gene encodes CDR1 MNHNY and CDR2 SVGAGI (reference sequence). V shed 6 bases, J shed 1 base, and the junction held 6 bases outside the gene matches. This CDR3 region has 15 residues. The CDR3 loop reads CASRPGDRDNYGYTF. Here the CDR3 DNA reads TGTGCCAGCAGACCCGGGGACAGGGATAACTATGGCTACACCTTC.

Here the CDR3 DNA reads TGTGCCAGCAGCCAAGTAGCCATTTTTCGGACTAGCGTACACTCGAACACCGGGGAGCTGTTTTTT. It encodes CASSQVAIFRTSVHSNTGELFF. This chain connects TRBV14 to TRBJ2-2; 9 bases align to TRBD2. Per germline, CDR1 SGHDN and CDR2 FVKESK. The length of the CDR3 is 22 residues. J lost 0 bases, V lost 1 base, and 18 bases had no gene match.

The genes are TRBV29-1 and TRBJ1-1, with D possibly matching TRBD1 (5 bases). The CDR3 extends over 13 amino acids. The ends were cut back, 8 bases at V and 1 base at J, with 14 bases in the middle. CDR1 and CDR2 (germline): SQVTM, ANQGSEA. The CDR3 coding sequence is TGCAGCCATAAGGGGCCCTCGAACACTGAAGCTTTCTTT. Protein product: CSHKGPSNTEAFF.

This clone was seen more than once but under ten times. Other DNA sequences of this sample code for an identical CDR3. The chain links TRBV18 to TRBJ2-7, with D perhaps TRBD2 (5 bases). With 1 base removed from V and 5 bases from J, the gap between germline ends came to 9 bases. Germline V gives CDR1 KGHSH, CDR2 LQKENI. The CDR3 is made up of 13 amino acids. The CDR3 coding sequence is TGTGCCAGCTCACCACTTCGGGGAGACGAGCAGTACTTC. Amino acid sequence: CASSPLRGDEQYF. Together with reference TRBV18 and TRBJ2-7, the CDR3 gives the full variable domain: NAGVMQNPRHLVRRRGQEARLRCSPMKGHSHVYWYRQLPEEGLKFMVYLQKENIIDESGMPKERFSAEFPKEGPSILRIQQVVRGDSAAYFCASSPLRGDEQYFGPGTRLTVT.

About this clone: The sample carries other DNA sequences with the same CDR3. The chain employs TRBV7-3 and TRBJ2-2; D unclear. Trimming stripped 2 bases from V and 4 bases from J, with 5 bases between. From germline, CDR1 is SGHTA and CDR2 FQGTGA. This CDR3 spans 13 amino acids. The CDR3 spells CASSLAGTGELFF. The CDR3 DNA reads TGTGCCAGCAGCTTAGCCGGCACCGGGGAGCTGTTTTTT.

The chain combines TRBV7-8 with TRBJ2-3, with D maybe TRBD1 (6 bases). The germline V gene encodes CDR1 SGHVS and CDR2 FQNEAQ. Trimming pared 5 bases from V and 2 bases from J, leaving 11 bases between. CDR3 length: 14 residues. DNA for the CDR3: TGTGCCAGCAGCGTAGGACAGTTCACAGATACGCAGTATTTT. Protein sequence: CASSVGQFTDTQYF.

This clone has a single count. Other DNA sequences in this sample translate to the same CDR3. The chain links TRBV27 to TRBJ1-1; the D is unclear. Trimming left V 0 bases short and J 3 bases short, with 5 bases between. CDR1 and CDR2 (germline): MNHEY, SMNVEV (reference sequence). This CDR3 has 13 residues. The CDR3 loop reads CASSLSPDTEAFF. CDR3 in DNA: TGTGCCAGCAGTTTATCACCGGACACTGAAGCTTTCTTT.

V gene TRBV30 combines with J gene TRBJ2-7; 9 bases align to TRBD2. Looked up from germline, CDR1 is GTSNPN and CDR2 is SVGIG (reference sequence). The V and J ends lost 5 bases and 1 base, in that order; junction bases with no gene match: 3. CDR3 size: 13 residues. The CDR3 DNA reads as TGTGCCTGGGCTAGCGGGAAATCCTACGAGCAGTACTTC. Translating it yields CAWASGKSYEQYF. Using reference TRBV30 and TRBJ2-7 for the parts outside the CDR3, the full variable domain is SQTIHQWPATLVQPVGSPLSLECTVEGTSNPNLYWYRQAAGRGLQLLFYSVGIGQISSEVPQNLSASRPQDRQFILSSKKLLLSDSGFYLCAWASGKSYEQYFGPGTRLTVT.

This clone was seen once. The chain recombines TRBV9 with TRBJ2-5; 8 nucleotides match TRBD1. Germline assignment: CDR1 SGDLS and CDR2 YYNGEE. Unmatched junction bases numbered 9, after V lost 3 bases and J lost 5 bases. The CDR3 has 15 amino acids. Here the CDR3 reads CASSAQGAIWETQYF. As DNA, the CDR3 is TGTGCCAGCAGCGCCCAGGGGGCGATCTGGGAGACCCAGTACTTC.